Listed here are 6 T cell receptor beta chains from one sample, sequenced in a study of control samples from healthy donors and cancer patients. The assay was immunoSEQ multiplex PCR, and TCRdb's table has in-frame clones only and misses some. The sample records some 79,000 clones, approximately 93% being singletons. The material sequenced was PBMCs. Receptor source: a woman aged 40 to 55 with lung cancer.

This chain links TRBV28 with TRBJ2-7; 11 nucleotides match TRBD1. The CDR3 contains 15 residues. Unmatched junction bases numbered 5, after V lost 6 bases and J lost 1 base. Germline V gene lookup returns CDR1 MDHEN and CDR2 SYDVKM. The CDR3 DNA sequence: TGTGCCAGCAGGACCGGGACAGGGGGGTCCTACGAGCAGTACTTC. Translating it yields CASRTGTGGSYEQYF.

The chain's CDR3 is CASSPHQAVGPQHF. CDR3 nucleotide sequence: TGTGCCAGCAGTCCCCACCAGGCCGTTGGGCCCCAGCATTTT. The chain recombines TRBV6-5 with TRBJ1-5; D is ambiguous. This CDR3 contains 14 residues. The germline V and J ends were trimmed by 5 bases and 9 bases, with 17 bases remaining between them. Germline V gene lookup returns CDR1 MNHEY and CDR2 SVGAGI.

The J gene is TRBJ2-7, the V gene TRBV6-1; D is unresolved. This CDR3 comprises 12 residues. The germline V gene encodes CDR1 MNHNS and CDR2 SASEGT. V was shortened by 3 bases and J by 5 bases, with 8 bases between the two germline ends. CDR3 sequence: CASSDMVHEQYF. For the CDR3, the DNA is TGTGCCAGCAGTGATATGGTTCACGAGCAGTACTTC.

Comments on this clone: A read error may account for a junction end that differs from germline. The chain combines TRBV6-1 with TRBJ1-5, with a weak D call TRBD1 (5 bases). The CDR3 extends over 14 amino acids. CDR1 MNHNS and CDR2 SASEGT come from the germline V gene. This CDR3 reads CASREGQYNQPQHF. DNA for the CDR3: TGTGCCAGCAGGGAAGGACAATACAATCAGCCCCAGCATTTT.

The V gene is TRBV5-1, the J gene TRBJ1-6; tentatively, D is TRBD1 (6 bases). V was cut by 1 base and J by 5 bases, with 16 bases left in between. Germline V gene sequence: CDR1 SGHRS, CDR2 YFSETQ. The CDR3 sequence is 17 residues long. The CDR3 reads CASSLYRGGVDNSPLHF. Here the CDR3 DNA reads TGCGCCAGCAGCTTGTATAGAGGGGGAGTCGATAATTCACCCCTCCACTTT.

This chain joins TRBV10-3 and TRBJ1-6; the D is unclear. This CDR3 has 15 amino acids. CDR1 and CDR2 (germline): ENHRY, SYGVKD. V was clipped by 4 bases and J by 6 bases, with 13 bases between them. The DNA for the CDR3 is TGTGCCATCAGTGTTATAGGAGGGAGTAATTCACCCCTCCACTTT. This translates into CAISVIGGSNSPLHF.